The T cell receptor (beta chain) under discussion was sequenced for a study of cytomegalovirus exposure and HLA in healthy donors. On this clone itself: Its antigen is not identified.

Profiled with immunoSEQ multiplex PCR; TCRdb holds only in-frame clones, not every one. The sample shows 200,000 to 300,000 clones, about 86% of them seen only once. Study-wide results and caveats: Some TCR beta chains (164 of them) were listed as cytomegalovirus-associated. First-cohort TCR clusters tended to co-occur in the 95 to 150 validation repertoires, a later analysis found. Researchers reported that a few CMV-associated chains were confirmed in vitro as CMV antigen-specific.

The clonotype was recovered from a woman aged 30 to 39 in good health and CMV-seropositive. The sample taken for sequencing was PBMCs.

CDR3 sequence: CASSVGQGLYEQYF. DNA for the CDR3: TGTGCCAGCAGCGTAGGACAGGGTCTGTACGAGCAGTACTTC. The chain is built from TRBV5-6 and TRBJ2-7, with 8 bases fitting TRBD1. Germline CDR1 reads SGHDT; CDR2 reads YYEEEE. V shed 4 bases and J 4 bases; nucleotides not matched to a gene: 7. This CDR3 region has 14 residues.